These 31 T cell receptor beta chains came from one sample sequenced in a study of blood T cell repertoires in COVID-19. Sequencing was performed with immunoSEQ multiplex PCR; in TCRdb, only in-frame clones are kept and a portion is missing. Of 300,000 to 400,000 clones in the sample, 88% are singletons; the top ten hold around 5%. The sample was PBMCs or T cells enriched from blood (not recorded which). The source is a man younger than 40 who had recovered from COVID-19.

The chain is built from TRBV3-1 (or the pseudogene TRBV3-2) and TRBJ1-1, with a weak D call TRBD1 (5 bases). The CDR3 spans 16 residues. The V end was cut by 3 bases, the J end by 1 base, with 15 bases between. Germline loops: CDR1 LGHDT, CDR2 YNNKEL (reference sequence). CDR3 in amino acids: CASSHLRDWGNTEAFF. In DNA form, the CDR3 reads TGTGCCAGCAGCCACCTAAGGGACTGGGGGAACACTGAAGCTTTCTTT.

This clone was detected only once. This chain uses TRBV18 with TRBJ1-5; 7 bases line up with TRBD1. The CDR3 is 15 amino acids. Trimming took 3 bases from V and 4 from J; bases not matched to a gene: 6. In germline, CDR1 is KGHSH, CDR2 LQKENI. The CDR3 nucleotides read TGTGCCAGCTCACCCGCCGGGACAGTGAATCAGCCCCAGCATTTT. Translating it yields CASSPAGTVNQPQHF.

This clone showed up just a few times. J is TRBJ1-6 and V is TRBV6-1, with D possibly being TRBD1 (5 bases). The germline V and J ends were trimmed by 2 bases and 4 bases, with 18 bases remaining between them. Germline V gene data show CDR1 as MNHNS and CDR2 as SASEGT. CDR3 length equals 18 residues. The DNA of the CDR3 is TGTGCCAGCAGTGAACGGGCAGGGTTTGGCATATATAATTCACCCCTCCACTTT. This encodes CASSERAGFGIYNSPLHF.

This chain connects TRBV28 to TRBJ1-1; tentatively, D is TRBD1 (6 bases). This CDR3 has 13 residues. V was trimmed by 6 bases and J by 2 bases, leaving 10 bases between them. Germline V gene sequence: CDR1 MDHEN, CDR2 SYDVKM. CDR3 DNA sequence: TGTGCCAGCAGCCGGACAGCAAACACTGAAGCTTTCTTT. Its translation: CASSRTANTEAFF. Drawing the rest from reference TRBV28 and TRBJ1-1, the complete variable domain is DVKVTQSSRYLVKRTGEKVFLECVQDMDHENMFWYRQDPGLGLRLIYFSYDVKMKEKGDIPEGYSVSREKKERFSLILESASTNQTSMYLCASSRTANTEAFFGQGTRLTVV.

This rearrangement joins TRBV28 to TRBJ2-1; the D is unclear. The germline V and J ends were trimmed by 2 bases and 0 bases, with 8 bases remaining between them. The CDR3 runs to 15 residues. From germline, CDR1 is MDHEN and CDR2 SYDVKM. CDR3 residues: CASSLRPSSYNEQFF. The CDR3 nucleotides read TGTGCCAGCAGTTTACGCCCCAGCTCCTACAATGAGCAGTTCTTC.

The genes are TRBV28 and TRBJ2-5; 9 nucleotides align to TRBD2. Germline V CDR1 and CDR2: MDHEN, SYDVKM. V trimming: 6 bases; J trimming: 4 bases; junction bases outside the gene matches: 9. The CDR3 sequence is 15 residues long. The CDR3 nucleotides read TGTGCCAGCAGCCATTCGCGGGGGGGCCGAGAGACCCAGTACTTC. Amino acids: CASSHSRGGRETQYF.

V and J are TRBV28 and TRBJ1-5; D not resolved. V was shortened by 6 bases and J by 2 bases, with 5 bases between the two germline ends. Germline-derived CDR1 and CDR2 are MDHEN and SYDVKM. The CDR3 totals 12 residues. CDR3 coding DNA: TGTGCCAGCAGGGGCCGCAATCAGCCCCAGCATTTT. Translating it yields CASRGRNQPQHF.

For this clone: Other DNA sequences of this sample code for an identical CDR3. The chain recombines TRBV6-5 with TRBJ2-5; D uncertain. The V gene's germline CDR1 is MNHEY and CDR2 SVGAGI. CDR3 length: 12 amino acids. The ends were cut back, 5 bases at V and 4 bases at J, with 8 bases in the middle. CDR3 sequence: CASSSLGETQYF. CDR3 nucleotides: TGTGCCAGCAGTAGCCTCGGAGAGACCCAGTACTTC.

There are a few counts of this clone. V gene TRBV7-9 combines with J gene TRBJ2-7; possible D gene TRBD2, 6 bases. Trimming removed 3 bases from V and 6 bases from J, with 18 bases in between. The CDR3 extends over 15 amino acids. CDR1 and CDR2 (germline): SEHNR, FQNEAQ (reference sequence). CDR3 amino acids: CASSFGGLKISEQYF. CDR3 DNA: TGTGCCAGCAGCTTCGGAGGGCTCAAAATATCCGAGCAGTACTTC.

The J gene is TRBJ2-3, the V gene TRBV6-5; TRBD2 is a possible D gene (5 bases). Germline V lookup: CDR1 MNHEY, CDR2 SVGAGI. CDR3 length: 15 amino acids. V was pared by 7 bases and J by 3 bases, with 17 bases between. The CDR3 is CASTHNGVRTDTQYF. Here the CDR3 DNA reads TGTGCCAGCACCCATAACGGGGTACGGACAGATACGCAGTATTTT.

The chain joins TRBV2 to TRBJ1-1; TRBD1 matches 8 bases. CDR3 size: 12 residues. V lost 8 bases, J lost 1 base, and 0 bases stayed unmatched. CDR1 is SNHLY and CDR2 is FYNNEI in the germline V gene. CDR3 sequence reads: CASDRGNTEAFF. Here the CDR3 DNA reads TGTGCCAGCGACAGGGGGAACACTGAAGCTTTCTTT.

The J gene is TRBJ2-7, the V gene TRBV11-2; TRBD1 aligns across 8 bases. The CDR3 covers 16 residues. After removal of 0 bases from V and 3 bases from J, the junction contained 7 bases not matched to a gene. Germline V gives CDR1 SGHAT, CDR2 FQNNGV. CDR3 region: CASSLDAGTGDYEQYF. The CDR3 DNA sequence: TGTGCCAGCAGCTTAGATGCCGGGACAGGAGACTACGAGCAGTACTTC. Based on the CDR3 plus reference TRBV11-2 and TRBJ2-7, the full variable domain is EAGVAQSPRYKIIEKRQSVAFWCNPISGHATLYWYQQILGQGPKLLIQFQNNGVVDDSQLPKDRFSAERLKGVDSTLKIQPAKLEDSAVYLCASSLDAGTGDYEQYFGPGTRLTVT.

This clone was observed once. V gene TRBV2 combines with J gene TRBJ2-5; D remains unclear. Germline loops: CDR1 SNHLY, CDR2 FYNNEI. The length of the CDR3 is 13 residues. V was cut by 4 bases and J by 1 base, with 7 bases left in between. The CDR3 region has the DNA TGTGCCAGCAGTGCAGACTTCCAAGAGACCCAGTACTTC. Translating gives CASSADFQETQYF.

The chain combines TRBV15 with TRBJ1-4; 9 nucleotides agree with TRBD1. The CDR3 consists of 15 residues. Germline values: CDR1 LNHNV, CDR2 YYDKDF (reference sequence). The V and J ends lost 1 base and 8 bases, in that order; junction bases with no gene match: 5. The CDR3 protein is CATSRVDRGEEKLFF. The CDR3 nucleotides read TGTGCCACCAGCAGAGTGGACAGGGGCGAGGAAAAACTGTTTTTT.

The J gene is TRBJ1-3, the V gene TRBV24-1, with D possibly TRBD1 on 6 matching bases. The CDR3 totals 13 residues. V was trimmed by 9 bases and J by 5 bases, leaving 13 bases between them. The germline CDR1 and CDR2 sequences are KGHDR and SFDVKD. In DNA form, the CDR3 reads TGTGCCACCTCCGGGGGGGCGAGAAACACCATATATTTT. Protein: CATSGGARNTIYF.

The chain carries TRBV18 and TRBJ1-5; TRBD1 aligns across 9 bases. The CDR3 totals 15 residues. The junction had 8 bases not matched to a gene; V was cut back by 5 bases and J by 6 bases. The germline gives CDR1 KGHSH, CDR2 LQKENI. The DNA of the CDR3 is TGTGCCAGCTCAGGGGACAGGGATTGGACTCAGCCCCAGCATTTT. Protein: CASSGDRDWTQPQHF.

The chain combines TRBV6-1 with TRBJ1-5, with TRBD1 matching 9 bases. The CDR3 loop spans 17 amino acids. J lost 2 bases, V lost 4 bases, and 9 bases had no gene match. Germline V lookup: CDR1 MNHNS, CDR2 SASEGT. CDR3 DNA sequence: TGTGCCAGCAGTGTAGGGACAGGGATGAGTGGCAATCAGCCCCAGCATTTT. This sequence encodes CASSVGTGMSGNQPQHF.

The chain links TRBV4-1 to TRBJ2-7; tentatively, D is TRBD2 (5 bases). The CDR3 has 17 residues. Germline CDR1 MGHRA, CDR2 YSYEKL. Trimming stripped 1 base from V and 2 bases from J, with 18 bases between. The CDR3 nucleotides read TGCGCCAGCAGCCAAGTAGTTAGTAGGCAGCGGACCTACGAGCAGTACTTC. Its protein product is CASSQVVSRQRTYEQYF.

The rearrangement uses TRBV4-2 and TRBJ2-7, with 9 positions matching TRBD1. From germline, CDR1 is LGHNA and CDR2 YNFKEQ. CDR3 length: 15 amino acids. The J segment lost 2 bases and the V segment lost 2 bases, leaving 4 bases of the junction unmatched. The CDR3 sequence is CASSQIGTGPYEQYF. In nucleotides, the CDR3 is TGTGCCAGCAGCCAAATCGGGACAGGGCCCTACGAGCAGTACTTC.

The genes are TRBV28 and TRBJ1-5; possible D gene TRBD1, 6 bases. The V gene's germline CDR1 is MDHEN and CDR2 SYDVKM. Trimming removed 7 bases at V and 5 bases at J, with 18 bases between. CDR3 length equals 15 residues. The CDR3: CASTPPDRRDQPQHF. The CDR3 region has the DNA TGTGCCAGCACGCCCCCGGACAGAAGAGATCAGCCCCAGCATTTT.

The chain employs TRBV2 and TRBJ2-1; the match to TRBD2 covers 8 bases. The germline V gene encodes CDR1 SNHLY and CDR2 FYNNEI. The CDR3 sequence is 14 residues long. After removal of 6 bases from V and 6 bases from J, the junction contained 7 bases not matched to a gene. CDR3 DNA: TGTGCCAGCAGCCCCCGGACTAGCACCAATGAGCAGTTCTTC. Encoded protein: CASSPRTSTNEQFF.

This chain joins TRBV10-3 and TRBJ1-5, with 7 bases lining up with TRBD1. CDR1 is ENHRY and CDR2 is SYGVKD in the germline V gene. CDR3 size: 13 residues. The V segment lost 10 bases and the J segment 0 bases; nucleotides outside the gene matches: 3. CDR3 DNA sequence: TGTGCCACCGGGACAGATAGCAATCAGCCCCAGCATTTT. This gives the protein CATGTDSNQPQHF.

The chain joins TRBV20-1 to TRBJ2-7, with D maybe TRBD2 (5 bases). Germline values: CDR1 DFQATT, CDR2 SNEGSKA (reference sequence). The CDR3 spans 11 residues. V shed 1 base and J shed 6 bases, with 7 bases lying between them. DNA of the CDR3: TGCAGTGCTAGAGTGGACTTCGAGCAGTACTTC. Residues: CSARVDFEQYF.

The rearrangement links TRBV28 to TRBJ2-1, with 10 bases aligning to TRBD1. CDR1 and CDR2 from the germline V gene are MDHEN and SYDVKM. Losses at the gene ends were 10 bases for V and 0 bases for J; bases not matched to a gene: 6. The length of the CDR3 is 15 residues. The CDR3 DNA is TGTGCCACCATCCGGGACAGGGGCTCCTACAATGAGCAGTTCTTC. This sequence encodes CATIRDRGSYNEQFF.

V and J are TRBV10-1 and TRBJ2-5; 7 nucleotides match TRBD2. Trimming at V came to 3 bases and at J to 5 bases, leaving 9 bases not matched to a gene. CDR1 and CDR2 (germline): WNHNN, SYGVQD (reference sequence). The CDR3 is 15 amino acids. For the CDR3, the DNA is TGCGCCAGCAGTGAAACTAGCGCCCCAGGGGAGACCCAGTACTTC. Protein: CASSETSAPGETQYF.

The CDR3 reads CASSEPTPRGGYTF. In DNA, the CDR3 is TGTGCCAGCAGTGAACCGACTCCACGAGGAGGCTACACCTTC. The J gene is TRBJ1-2, the V gene TRBV2; no clear D. This CDR3 has 14 amino acids. Germline loops: CDR1 SNHLY, CDR2 FYNNEI. Trimming left V 2 bases short and J 8 bases short, with 15 bases between.

The chain joins TRBV7-2 to TRBJ2-7; D not certain. The CDR3 totals 13 residues. The germline V and J ends were trimmed by 5 bases and 0 bases, with 8 bases remaining between them. Germline assignment: CDR1 SGHTA and CDR2 FQGNSA. The CDR3 DNA sequence: TGTGCCAGCAGCCCCTCGAGCTCCTACGAGCAGTACTTC. Its protein product is CASSPSSSYEQYF.

The rearrangement links TRBV6-5 to TRBJ1-6; D uncertain. The CDR3 has 15 residues. Between the trimmed V and J ends, which lost 4 bases and 7 bases, there was a span of 14 bases. Germline V gene lookup returns CDR1 MNHEY and CDR2 SVGAGI. The CDR3 protein is CASSSSRDGNSPLHF. Written as DNA, the CDR3 is TGTGCCAGCAGTTCGTCGAGGGATGGAAATTCACCCCTCCACTTT.

The J gene is TRBJ2-1, the V gene TRBV18; 9 bases are a match to TRBD2. V lost 2 bases and J lost 6; bases outside the gene matches: 8. CDR3 size: 16 residues. CDR1 is KGHSH, CDR2 LQKENI, per germline. The CDR3 spells CASSPLAGGPGNEQFF. CDR3 nucleotide sequence: TGTGCCAGCTCACCATTGGCGGGGGGGCCTGGCAATGAGCAGTTCTTC.

This chain joins TRBV6-5 and TRBJ1-3; 9 bases align to TRBD1. The CDR3 is 13 residues long. Germline CDR1 and CDR2: MNHEY and SVGAGI. After removal of 10 bases from V and 4 bases from J, the junction contained 5 bases not matched to a gene. The CDR3 loop reads CATNRGLGNTIYF. In DNA form, the CDR3 reads TGTGCCACCAACAGGGGGCTCGGAAACACCATATATTTT.

This clone was found a few times. The gene calls are TRBV5-1 and TRBJ1-2, with D tentatively TRBD1 (6 bases). CDR3 length: 18 amino acids. Trimming stripped 0 bases from V and 5 bases from J, with 23 bases between. Germline assignment: CDR1 SGHRS and CDR2 YFSETQ. DNA for the CDR3: TGCGCCAGCAGCTTGGAAGGGACATCTTTGGTCCCCATTTATGGCTACACCTTC. It codes for CASSLEGTSLVPIYGYTF.